This TCR beta chain originates from a study of T cell repertoires in cytomegalovirus infection. Trimming stripped 6 bases from V and 2 bases from J, with 17 bases between. The CDR3 covers 15 residues. Findings and limits, study-wide: CMV-specific TCR beta clonotypes restricted by HLA-C were the ones dominating the ex vivo response. People with CMV and the relevant HLA were identified by cumulative public TCR beta family frequency.

TCRdb reprocessed the reads with MiXCR, giving one entry per CDR3 protein. The sample lists about 160,000 distinct CDR3 sequences, 20% to 25% occurring once. This clonotype was observed a few times. The antigen is not known. The source of this sequence is a human donor in good health (CMV status not recorded). Some clones in this sample may be carry-over from other donors' samples. The gene calls are TRBV12-3 or TRBV12-4 and TRBJ2-7; perhaps TRBD1 as D (6 bases). The starting material was CD8+ T cells from cultured PBMCs, obtained from culture after CMV antigen stimulation. DNA of the CDR3: TGTGCCAGCAGCCCATTAATGCAGGGGCCCTACGAGCAGTACTTC. The encoded protein is CASSPLMQGPYEQYF.